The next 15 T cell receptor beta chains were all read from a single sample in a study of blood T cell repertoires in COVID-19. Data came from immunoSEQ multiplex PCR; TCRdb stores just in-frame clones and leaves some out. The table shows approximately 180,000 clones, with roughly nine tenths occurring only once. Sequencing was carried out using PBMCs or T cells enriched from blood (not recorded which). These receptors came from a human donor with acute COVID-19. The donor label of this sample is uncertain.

The DNA for the CDR3 is TGTGCCAGCAGTTACGGACAGGCCAACACTGAAGCTTTCTTT. Translating gives CASSYGQANTEAFF. The V and J genes are TRBV6-5 and TRBJ1-1; 7 nucleotides agree with TRBD1. The CDR3 sequence is 14 residues long. V gave up 2 bases and J gave up 2 bases; unmatched junction bases: 2. The V gene's germline CDR1 is MNHEY and CDR2 SVGAGI.

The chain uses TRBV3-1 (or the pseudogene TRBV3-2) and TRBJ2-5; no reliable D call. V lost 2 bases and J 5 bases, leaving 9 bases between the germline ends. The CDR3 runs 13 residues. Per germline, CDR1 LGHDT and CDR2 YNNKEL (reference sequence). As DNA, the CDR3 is TGTGCCAGCAGCCAAAGCTCCTGGGAGACCCAGTACTTC. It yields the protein CASSQSSWETQYF.

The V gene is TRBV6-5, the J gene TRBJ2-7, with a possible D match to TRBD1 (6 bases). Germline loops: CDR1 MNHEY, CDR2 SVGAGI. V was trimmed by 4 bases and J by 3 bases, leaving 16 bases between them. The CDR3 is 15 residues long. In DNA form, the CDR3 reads TGTGCCAGCAGTTCCCCGAGACAGGCCCTCTACGAGCAGTACTTC. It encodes CASSSPRQALYEQYF.

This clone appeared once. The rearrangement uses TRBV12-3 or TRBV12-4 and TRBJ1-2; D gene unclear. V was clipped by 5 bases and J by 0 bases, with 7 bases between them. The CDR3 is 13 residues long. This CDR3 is CASSIVANYGYTF. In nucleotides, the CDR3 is TGTGCCAGCAGTATTGTAGCTAACTATGGCTACACCTTC.

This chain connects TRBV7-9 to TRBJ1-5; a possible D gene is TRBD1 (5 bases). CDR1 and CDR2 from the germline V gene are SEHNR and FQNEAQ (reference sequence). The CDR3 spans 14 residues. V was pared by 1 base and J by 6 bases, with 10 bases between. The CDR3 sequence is CASSLGDRIQPQHF. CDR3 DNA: TGTGCCAGCAGCTTAGGAGACAGAATTCAGCCCCAGCATTTT.

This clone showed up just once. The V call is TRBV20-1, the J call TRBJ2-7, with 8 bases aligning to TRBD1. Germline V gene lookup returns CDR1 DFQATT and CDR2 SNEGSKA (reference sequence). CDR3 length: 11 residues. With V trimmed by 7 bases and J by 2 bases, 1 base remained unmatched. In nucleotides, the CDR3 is TGCAGTGGACAGGGGCCCTACGAGCAGTACTTC. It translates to CSGQGPYEQYF.

The CDR3 sequence is CASSQEAQGRNSPLHF. CDR3 coding DNA: TGCGCCAGCAGCCAAGAGGCGCAGGGGCGAAATTCACCCCTCCACTTT. The chain recombines TRBV4-3 with TRBJ1-6, with D tentatively TRBD1 (6 bases). The CDR3 has 16 residues. Germline CDR1 and CDR2: LGHNA and YSLEER. Trimming left V 0 bases short and J 7 bases short, with 13 bases between.

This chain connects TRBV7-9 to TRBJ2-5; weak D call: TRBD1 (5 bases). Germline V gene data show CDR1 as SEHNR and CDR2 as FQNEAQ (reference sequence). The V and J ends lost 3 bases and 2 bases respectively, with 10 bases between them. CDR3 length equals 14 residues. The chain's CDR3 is CASSFSDTQETQYF. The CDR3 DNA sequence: TGTGCCAGCAGCTTCTCGGACACGCAAGAGACCCAGTACTTC.

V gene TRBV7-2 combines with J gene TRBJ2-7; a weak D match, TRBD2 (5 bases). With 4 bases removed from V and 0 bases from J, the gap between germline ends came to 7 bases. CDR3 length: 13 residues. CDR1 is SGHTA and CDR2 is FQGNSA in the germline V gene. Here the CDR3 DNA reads TGTGCCAGCAGCTCGGGGAGCTCCTACGAGCAGTACTTC. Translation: CASSSGSSYEQYF.

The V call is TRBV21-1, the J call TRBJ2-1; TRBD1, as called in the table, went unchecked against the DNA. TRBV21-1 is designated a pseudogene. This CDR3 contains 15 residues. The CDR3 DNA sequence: TGTGCCAGCAGCAAAGCAGGGGAAAAGAGGAATGAGCAGTTCTTC. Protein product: CASSKAGEKRNEQFF.

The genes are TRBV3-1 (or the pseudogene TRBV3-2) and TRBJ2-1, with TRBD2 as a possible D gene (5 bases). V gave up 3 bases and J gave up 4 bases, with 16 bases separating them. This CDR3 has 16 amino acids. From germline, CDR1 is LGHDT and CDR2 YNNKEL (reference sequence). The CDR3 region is CASSHPLVAQYNEQFF. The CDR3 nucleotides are TGTGCCAGCAGCCACCCTCTAGTAGCGCAATACAATGAGCAGTTCTTC.

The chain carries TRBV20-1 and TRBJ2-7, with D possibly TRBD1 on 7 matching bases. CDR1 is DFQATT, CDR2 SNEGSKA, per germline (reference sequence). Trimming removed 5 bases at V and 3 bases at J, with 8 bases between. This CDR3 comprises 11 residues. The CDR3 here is CSAQGGYEQYF. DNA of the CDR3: TGCAGTGCTCAGGGGGGCTACGAGCAGTACTTC.

The CDR3 nucleotides are TGTGCCAGCAGTTTAGGAAGCGTTGAAAAACTGTTTTTT. Residues: CASSLGSVEKLFF. The chain couples TRBV12-3 or TRBV12-4 to TRBJ1-4; D is unclear. Trimming pared 1 base from V and 7 bases from J, leaving 7 bases between. The CDR3 spans 13 residues.

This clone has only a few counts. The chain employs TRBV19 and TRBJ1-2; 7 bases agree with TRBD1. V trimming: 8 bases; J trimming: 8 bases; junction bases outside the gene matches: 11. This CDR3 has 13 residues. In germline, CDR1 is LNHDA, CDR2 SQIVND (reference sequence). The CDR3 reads CASADRYRIGYTF. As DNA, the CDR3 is TGTGCCAGTGCGGACAGGTACCGCATCGGCTACACCTTC.

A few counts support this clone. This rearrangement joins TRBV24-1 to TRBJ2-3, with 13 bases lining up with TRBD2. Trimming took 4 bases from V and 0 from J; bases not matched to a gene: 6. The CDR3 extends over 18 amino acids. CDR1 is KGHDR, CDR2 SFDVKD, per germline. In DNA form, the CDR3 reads TGTGCCACCAGTGACCGTGGGGGACTAGCGGGGAGCACAGATACGCAGTATTTT. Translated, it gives CATSDRGGLAGSTDTQYF.